This TCR beta chain was recorded in a study of blood T cells in healthy people across ages. Each donor gave about 9.3 milliliters of peripheral blood. Combining a sample-barcoded 5' primer with a J-beta primer mix, a second PCR ran for about 7 to 12 cycles. MiXCR was run by TCRdb on the 5' RACE reads, yielding one entry per CDR3 protein. The data hold approximately 1,000,000 distinct CDR3 sequences, with 40% to 50% observed a single time. This CDR3 spans 15 amino acids. The genes are TRBV12-3 or TRBV12-4 and TRBJ2-7; TRBD1 aligns across 9 bases. The end of the DNA is better explained by TRBJ2-4, so the J call may be wrong. Sequencing was done on a sample of blood. The sequence was collected from a woman aged 60 to 75 in good health. The CDR3 region is CASSLGSGQGDIQYF. The CDR3 DNA is TGTGCCAGCAGTTTAGGTTCGGGACAGGGTGACATTCAGTACTTC.